This TCR beta chain was recorded in a study of blood T cell repertoires in COVID-19. In the study overall: COVID-19 samples from acute and convalescent phases originated in the United States, Italy and Spain.

Per the study methods: Scientists estimated how many nucleated cells there were by amplifying reference gene primers. TCRdb's table, derived via immunoSEQ multiplex PCR, lists solely in-frame clones and lacks some. V and J calls and clone size come straight from that table; D and trimming were deduced from the DNA. The sample shows about 99,000 clones, roughly 76% of them seen only once. Source material: peripheral blood. This clonotype originated in a man older than 75 with COVID-19, enrolled during active disease.

The CDR3 loop is CASSPHPGTTDNEQFF. The DNA of the CDR3 is TGTGCCAGCAGCCCACACCCCGGGACAACCGACAATGAGCAGTTCTTC. This rearrangement joins TRBV7-3 to TRBJ2-1; possibly TRBD1 for D (6 bases). CDR1 is SGHTA and CDR2 is FQGTGA in the germline V gene. The CDR3 contains 16 residues. V shed 5 bases and J shed 5 bases, with 19 bases lying between them.